Presented here are 12 T cell receptor beta chains from one specimen sequenced in a study of graft-versus-host responses after intestinal transplantation. Libraries were prepared by immunoSEQ multiplex PCR; TCRdb keeps only in-frame clonotypes and omits some of them. Here the sample spans about 9,600 clones, around 26% being singletons. Responders labeled with CFSE (approximately 200,000) were plated with approximately 200,000 irradiated, violet-dye-labeled stimulators. The sequences come from alloreactive CD8+ T cells from a mixed lymphocyte reaction culture, collected before intestinal transplant. The subset was: CFSE-low proliferating T cells sorted from approximately 6-day pre-transplant mixed lymphocyte reaction (GvH or HvG direction). All receptors derive from a human patient who received an intestinal transplant.

This clone qualifies as medium-sized. The chain recombines TRBV6-4 with TRBJ2-7, with TRBD1 identical over 9 bases. Germline V gene sequence: CDR1 MRHNA, CDR2 SNTAGT. After removal of 2 bases from V and 4 bases from J, the junction contained 9 bases not matched to a gene. There are 16 residues in the CDR3. The CDR3 here is CASSDRWDRVWYEQYF. The CDR3 region has the DNA TGTGCCAGCAGTGACCGATGGGACAGGGTGTGGTACGAGCAGTACTTC.

The chain employs TRBV7-9 and TRBJ2-7; TRBD1 matches 10 bases. Germline loops: CDR1 SEHNR, CDR2 FQNEAQ (reference sequence). CDR3 length: 17 residues. V lost 4 bases, J lost 7 bases, and 16 bases stayed unmatched. As DNA, the CDR3 is TGTGCCAGCAGCTCCTCGATACTCCGGGACAGGGGTGAAGAGCAGTACTTC. This translates into CASSSSILRDRGEEQYF.

The chain uses TRBV6-1 and TRBJ2-3; 9 bases agree with TRBD2. The V gene's germline CDR1 is MNHNS and CDR2 SASEGT. This CDR3 has 15 amino acids. Germline trimming cut 3 bases from V and 4 bases from J; bases unmatched to any gene: 5. The CDR3 DNA sequence: TGTGCCAGCAGTGAGGGGACTAGCCGTGCAGATACGCAGTATTTT. Its translation: CASSEGTSRADTQYF.

This clone is categorized as medium-sized. The V call is TRBV2, the J call TRBJ2-7; 11 bases are shared with TRBD2. CDR3 size: 12 residues. Germline CDR1 SNHLY, CDR2 FYNNEI. V shed 9 bases and J 5 bases; nucleotides not matched to a gene: 3. CDR3 amino acids: CASELAGDEQYF. The CDR3 DNA follows: TGTGCCAGTGAACTAGCGGGGGACGAGCAGTACTTC. Full variable domain (missing parts from reference TRBV2 and TRBJ2-7): EPEVTQTPSHQVTQMGQEVILRCVPISNHLYFYWYRQILGQKVEFLVSFYNNEISEKSEIFDDQFSVERPDGSNFTLKIRSTKLEDSAMYFCASELAGDEQYFGPGTRLTVT.

The chain links TRBV5-6 to TRBJ2-5; 9 bases map to TRBD2. V was pared by 4 bases and J by 1 base, with 2 bases of the junction left unmatched. CDR3 size: 14 residues. Germline CDR1 reads SGHDT; CDR2 reads YYEEEE. The CDR3 DNA is TGTGCCAGCAGCGAAGCGGGGGGCCAAGAGACCCAGTACTTC. Amino acid sequence: CASSEAGGQETQYF.

This clone has just a few counts. The chain links TRBV21-1 to TRBJ2-1; whether TRBD1, the table's D call, matches the DNA was not checked. TRBV21-1 is a pseudogene locus. The CDR3 is 13 residues long. CDR3 residues: CASSRGQHNEQFF. The CDR3 bases are TGTGCCAGCAGCAGGGGCCAACACAATGAGCAGTTCTTC.

This clone occurred a few times. The chain has TRBV29-1 and TRBJ1-3, with D unresolved. The CDR3 runs to 14 residues. V shed 6 bases and J shed 0 bases, with 12 bases lying between them. Germline CDR1 reads SQVTM; CDR2 reads ANQGSEA. The DNA of the CDR3 is TGCAGCGTCTCCGACACAACCTCTGGAAACACCATATATTTT. Translating it yields CSVSDTTSGNTIYF.

The chain employs TRBV5-4 and TRBJ1-6; D is possibly TRBD1 (6 bases). The V gene's germline CDR1 is SGHNT and CDR2 YYREEE (reference sequence). This CDR3 comprises 15 residues. V lost 4 bases to trimming and J lost 1 base, with 9 bases between them. CDR3 loop: CASSEQGSYNSPLHF. In nucleotides, the CDR3 is TGTGCCAGCAGCGAACAGGGTTCCTATAATTCACCCCTCCACTTT.

The CDR3 here is CASSLPPLGENYGYTF. The CDR3 coding sequence is TGTGCCAGCAGCTTACCCCCCCTTGGGGAGAACTATGGCTACACCTTC. V and J are TRBV5-5 and TRBJ1-2; no reliable D call. Trimming shortened V by 2 bases and J by 2 bases, and 16 bases separated the two germline ends. Germline-derived CDR1 and CDR2 are SGHKS and YYEKEE (reference sequence). The CDR3 sequence is 16 residues long.

This clone was detected a few times. This rearrangement joins TRBV9 to TRBJ2-7; TRBD2 matches at 7 bases. The CDR3 covers 13 residues. In germline, CDR1 is SGDLS, CDR2 YYNGEE. V lost 4 bases and J lost 5; bases outside the gene matches: 6. DNA of the CDR3: TGTGCCAGCAGCTGGGGAGGGGTTAACGAGCAGTACTTC. Its translation: CASSWGGVNEQYF.

This clone is categorized as medium-sized. V is TRBV2 and J is TRBJ1-2; D is unresolved. Germline V gene data show CDR1 as SNHLY and CDR2 as FYNNEI. The CDR3 runs to 15 residues. The V end lost 4 bases, the J end lost 2 bases, and 14 bases lay between the germline ends. CDR3: CASSGLPGLNYGYTF. Written as DNA, the CDR3 is TGTGCCAGCAGTGGGCTTCCAGGCTTAAACTATGGCTACACCTTC.

This rearrangement joins TRBV13 to TRBJ2-7, with TRBD1 identical over 7 bases. The junction had 11 bases not matched to a gene; V was cut back by 0 bases and J by 6 bases. Looked up from germline, CDR1 is PRHDT and CDR2 is FYEKMQ (reference sequence). The CDR3 totals 16 residues. The CDR3 spells CASSLGADRVRIEQYF. CDR3 coding DNA: TGTGCCAGCAGCTTAGGTGCCGACAGGGTAAGGATCGAGCAGTACTTC.